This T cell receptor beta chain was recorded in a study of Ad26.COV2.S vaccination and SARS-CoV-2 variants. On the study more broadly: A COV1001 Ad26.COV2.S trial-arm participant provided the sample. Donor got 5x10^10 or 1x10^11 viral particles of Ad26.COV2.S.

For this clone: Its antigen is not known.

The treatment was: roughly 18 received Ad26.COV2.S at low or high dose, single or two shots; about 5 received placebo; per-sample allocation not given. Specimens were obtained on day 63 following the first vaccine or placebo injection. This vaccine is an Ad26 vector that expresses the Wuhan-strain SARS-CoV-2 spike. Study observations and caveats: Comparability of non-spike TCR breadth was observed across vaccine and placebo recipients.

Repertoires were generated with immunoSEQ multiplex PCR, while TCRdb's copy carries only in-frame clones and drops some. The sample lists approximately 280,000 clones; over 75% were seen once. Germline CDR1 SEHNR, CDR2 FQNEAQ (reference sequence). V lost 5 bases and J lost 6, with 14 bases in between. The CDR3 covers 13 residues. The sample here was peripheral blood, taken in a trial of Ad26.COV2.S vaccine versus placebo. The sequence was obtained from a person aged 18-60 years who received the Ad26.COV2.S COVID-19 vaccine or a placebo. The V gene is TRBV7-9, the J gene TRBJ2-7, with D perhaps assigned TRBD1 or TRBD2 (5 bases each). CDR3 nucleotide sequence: TGTGCCAGCAGCCGGCCGGGGCGAGGCGAGCAGTACTTC. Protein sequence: CASSRPGRGEQYF.